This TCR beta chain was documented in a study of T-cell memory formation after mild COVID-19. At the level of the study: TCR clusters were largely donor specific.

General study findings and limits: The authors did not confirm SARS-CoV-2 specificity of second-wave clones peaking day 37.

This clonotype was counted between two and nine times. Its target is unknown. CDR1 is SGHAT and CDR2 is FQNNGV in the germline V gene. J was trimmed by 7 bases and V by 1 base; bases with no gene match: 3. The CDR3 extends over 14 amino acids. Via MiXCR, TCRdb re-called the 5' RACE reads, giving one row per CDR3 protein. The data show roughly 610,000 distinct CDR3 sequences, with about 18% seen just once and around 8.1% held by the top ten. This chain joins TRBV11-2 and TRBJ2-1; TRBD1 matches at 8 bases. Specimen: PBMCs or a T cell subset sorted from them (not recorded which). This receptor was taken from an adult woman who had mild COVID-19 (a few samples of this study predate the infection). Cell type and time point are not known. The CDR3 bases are TGTGCCAGCAGCTTAGCCTACAGGGGGAATGAGCAGTTCTTC. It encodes CASSLAYRGNEQFF.